The entry that follows covers one T cell receptor (beta chain) sequence. These data are taken from a study of shared clonotypes between healthy human individuals. The table came from immunoSEQ multiplex PCR; TCRdb's copy has only in-frame clones and leaves some out. There are approximately 2,000,000 clones in the sample; 92% occur only once, and 0.37% lies in the top ten. The CDR3 is 14 amino acids. Germline CDR1 LNHDA, CDR2 SQIVND (reference sequence). V was clipped by 4 bases and J by 4 bases, with 13 bases between them. The sequenced material came from naive CD4+ T cells from PBMCs. Subset meaning: CD45RA+ positively selected. This TCR derives from a man aged 18 to 29 in good health. Some clones in this sample may be carry-over from other donors' samples. The chain has TRBV19 and TRBJ1-2; unclear D gene. CDR3 coding DNA: TGTGCCAGTAGTACCTCCCCGGGATCCTATGGCTACACCTTC. It yields the protein CASSTSPGSYGYTF.